The 21 T cell receptor beta chains below come from one sample, sequenced in a study of somatic mutations in cytotoxic T cells in rheumatoid arthritis. Sequencing used immunoSEQ multiplex PCR; TCRdb keeps in-frame clones, though not all of them. The table has 25,000 to 35,000 clones, around 87% seen once. Sequencing used CD8+ T cells sorted from blood. The receptors derive from an adult with rheumatoid arthritis.

The chain recombines TRBV27 with TRBJ2-7, with TRBD1 identical over 9 bases. CDR1 and CDR2 (germline): MNHEY, SMNVEV (reference sequence). The CDR3 is made up of 15 amino acids. Germline trimming cut 5 bases from V and 0 bases from J; bases unmatched to any gene: 5. In nucleotides, the CDR3 is TGTGCCAGCAGTCAGACAGGGGGGTCCTCCTACGAGCAGTACTTC. This encodes CASSQTGGSSYEQYF.

V is TRBV2 and J is TRBJ2-3; weak D call: TRBD2 (6 bases). Trimming took off 6 bases at V and 2 bases at J, with 12 bases between the two ends. The germline V gene encodes CDR1 SNHLY and CDR2 FYNNEI. This CDR3 region has 14 residues. The chain's CDR3 is CASSGRLVTDTQYF. DNA for the CDR3: TGTGCCAGCAGCGGTAGACTAGTCACAGATACGCAGTATTTT. The full variable domain, in which reference TRBV2 and TRBJ2-3 provide the parts outside the CDR3, is EPEVTQTPSHQVTQMGQEVILRCVPISNHLYFYWYRQILGQKVEFLVSFYNNEISEKSEIFDDQFSVERPDGSNFTLKIRSTKLEDSAMYFCASSGRLVTDTQYFGPGTRLTVL.

V gene TRBV5-8 combines with J gene TRBJ1-1, with TRBD1 identical over 8 bases. With 1 base clipped from V and 3 bases from J, the junction kept 11 bases outside the gene matches. This CDR3 is 17 amino acids long. Per germline, CDR1 SGHTS and CDR2 YDEGEE. CDR3 region: CASSLRTGYLEDTEAFF. In nucleotides, the CDR3 is TGTGCCAGCAGCTTGAGGACAGGGTATCTGGAGGACACTGAAGCTTTCTTT.

The chain combines TRBV28 with TRBJ2-1; D remains ambiguous. Per the germline V gene, CDR1 is MDHEN and CDR2 is SYDVKM. Trimming took off 3 bases at V and 8 bases at J, with 11 bases between the two ends. This CDR3 region has 13 residues. As DNA, the CDR3 is TGTGCCAGCAGTTTTCGAGCCGTCGATGAGCAGTTCTTC. Protein product: CASSFRAVDEQFF.

As to this clone: The sample carries other DNA sequences with the same CDR3. CDR3 sequence (DNA): TGTGCCAGCAGCCTGGGTACAGGGGAGGGAACAGATACGCAGTATTTT. It translates to CASSLGTGEGTDTQYF. This chain uses TRBV5-6 with TRBJ2-3; tentatively, D is TRBD1 or TRBD2 (7 bases each). The germline V gene encodes CDR1 SGHDT and CDR2 YYEEEE. The CDR3 is 16 amino acids. Deletions cut 4 bases from V and 3 bases from J, with 18 bases between.

The chain carries TRBV5-6 and TRBJ2-3, with D perhaps TRBD2 (5 bases). Germline loops: CDR1 SGHDT, CDR2 YYEEEE. V dropped 4 bases and J dropped 2 bases, with 17 bases sitting between them. The CDR3 loop spans 16 amino acids. CDR3 sequence: CASSLDRGTHTDTQYF. CDR3 DNA sequence: TGTGCCAGCAGCCTGGACCGGGGAACACACACAGATACGCAGTATTTT.

This clone has only a few counts. CDR3 bases: TGTGCCAGCAGTTTCAGTATGAACACTGAAGCTTTCTTT. Amino acid sequence: CASSFSMNTEAFF. The chain combines TRBV27 with TRBJ1-1; unclear D gene. This CDR3 is built from 13 residues. Trimming removed 3 bases at V and 0 bases at J, with 5 bases between. The germline V gene has CDR1 MNHEY and CDR2 SMNVEV (reference sequence).

The chain carries TRBV18 and TRBJ1-5, with D unclear. V gave up 5 bases and J gave up 1 base, with 18 bases separating them. Per the germline V gene, CDR1 is KGHSH and CDR2 is LQKENI. The CDR3 has 17 amino acids. Here the CDR3 reads CASSREGLSGSNQPQHF. DNA of the CDR3: TGTGCCAGCTCAAGAGAAGGGCTTTCGGGAAGCAATCAGCCCCAGCATTTT.

V and J are TRBV10-3 and TRBJ2-1; TRBD1 agrees at 8 bases. Unmatched junction bases numbered 8, after V lost 10 bases and J lost 6 bases. CDR1 and CDR2 (germline): ENHRY, SYGVKD. This CDR3 region has 13 residues. CDR3 loop: CANGGTGGNEQFF. CDR3 nucleotides: TGTGCCAACGGAGGGACAGGTGGCAATGAGCAGTTCTTC.

V gene TRBV27 combines with J gene TRBJ1-6; no reliable D call. Trimming cost V 6 bases and J 3 bases, with 12 bases left between them. The CDR3 covers 15 residues. CDR1 MNHEY and CDR2 SMNVEV come from the germline V gene (reference sequence). The CDR3 reads CASRSTRDYNSPLHF. In DNA form, the CDR3 reads TGTGCCAGCAGGTCTACACGGGACTATAATTCACCCCTCCACTTT.

The V and J genes are TRBV14 and TRBJ2-7, with 8 bases that match TRBD1. Germline-derived CDR1 and CDR2 are SGHDN and FVKESK. The CDR3 loop spans 14 amino acids. V shed 5 bases, J shed 4 bases, and the junction held 7 bases outside the gene matches. As DNA, the CDR3 is TGTGCCAGCAGCGATGACAGGGGACGGTACGAGCAGTACTTC. It encodes CASSDDRGRYEQYF. Full variable domain (missing parts from reference TRBV14 and TRBJ2-7): EAGVTQFPSHSVIEKGQTVTLRCDPISGHDNLYWYRRVMGKEIKFLLHFVKESKQDESGMPNNRFLAERTGGTYSTLKVQPAELEDSGVYFCASSDDRGRYEQYFGPGTRLTVT.

The V and J genes are TRBV10-3 and TRBJ2-7, with D possibly matching TRBD1 (5 bases). Looked up from germline, CDR1 is ENHRY and CDR2 is SYGVKD. V lost 6 bases and J 2 bases, leaving 8 bases between the germline ends. The CDR3 is 12 residues long. CDR3 nucleotides: TGTGCCATCAGGCAGGGCGCCTACGAGCAGTACTTC. This gives the protein CAIRQGAYEQYF.

V gene TRBV7-2 combines with J gene TRBJ2-7; D is uncertain. The CDR3 is made up of 14 amino acids. CDR1 and CDR2 from the germline V gene are SGHTA and FQGNSA. V was pared by 5 bases and J by 2 bases, with 13 bases between. The CDR3 nucleotides are TGTGCCAGCAGCCCTTACACTGGCACCTACGAGCAGTACTTC. Protein: CASSPYTGTYEQYF.

V gene TRBV4-1 combines with J gene TRBJ1-1; D remains unclear. The CDR3 spans 13 residues. CDR1 is MGHRA, CDR2 YSYEKL, per germline. The ends were cut back, 2 bases at V and 1 base at J, with 5 bases in the middle. Here the CDR3 DNA reads TGCGCCAGCAGCCAAATAGGGAACACTGAAGCTTTCTTT. Protein sequence: CASSQIGNTEAFF.

The CDR3: CASSALDLFNYGYTF. The CDR3 region has the DNA TGTGCCAGCAGTGCCCTGGACTTGTTTAACTATGGCTACACCTTC. The chain carries TRBV7-2 and TRBJ1-2; D not resolved. Germline V CDR1 and CDR2: SGHTA, FQGNSA. V was clipped by 6 bases and J by 1 base, with 15 bases between them. The CDR3 consists of 15 residues.

The chain employs TRBV6-4 and TRBJ2-1, with a possible D match to TRBD1 (6 bases). Germline V gene data show CDR1 as MRHNA and CDR2 as SNTAGT. The V and J ends lost 2 bases and 8 bases respectively, with 16 bases between them. This CDR3 has 15 residues. The CDR3 DNA is TGTGCCAGCAGTGACCCCCGGCAGGGGCACGATGAGCAGTTCTTC. It codes for CASSDPRQGHDEQFF.

The genes are TRBV10-3 and TRBJ2-5; 10 bases map to TRBD1. Germline values: CDR1 ENHRY, CDR2 SYGVKD. There are 14 residues in the CDR3. The V and J ends lost 8 bases and 0 bases, in that order; junction bases with no gene match: 3. The CDR3 is CAIWTGGDQETQYF. The CDR3 DNA reads TGTGCCATCTGGACAGGGGGGGACCAAGAGACCCAGTACTTC.

The V and J genes are TRBV9 and TRBJ2-7, with 9 nucleotides matching TRBD1. J lost 9 bases, V lost 5 bases, and 6 bases had no gene match. The CDR3 spans 12 residues. CDR1 is SGDLS and CDR2 is YYNGEE in the germline V gene. The CDR3 loop is CASSSGQGLQYF. In DNA, the CDR3 is TGTGCCAGCAGTTCCGGACAGGGGCTGCAGTACTTC.

The gene calls are TRBV15 and TRBJ1-3; possibly TRBD1 for D (5 bases). Trimming removed 5 bases at V and 8 bases at J, with 10 bases between. Germline lookup yields CDR1 LNHNV and CDR2 YYDKDF (reference sequence). This CDR3 region has 12 residues. The CDR3 nucleotides read TGTGCCACCAGCGGGGACGGGTACACCATATATTTT. This translates into CATSGDGYTIYF.

The gene calls are TRBV6-5 and TRBJ2-3; D is unresolved. V lost 0 bases to trimming and J lost 2 bases, with 9 bases between them. Germline V lookup: CDR1 MNHEY, CDR2 SVGAGI. This CDR3 is built from 15 residues. CDR3 in DNA: TGTGCCAGCAGTTACTCGGGCGGATCCACAGATACGCAGTATTTT. It specifies CASSYSGGSTDTQYF.

This chain uses TRBV4-1 with TRBJ1-6; D ambiguous. This CDR3 comprises 14 residues. Germline V CDR1 and CDR2: MGHRA, YSYEKL. V was pared by 2 bases and J by 7 bases, with 9 bases between. CDR3 residues: CASSQRAANSPLHF. CDR3 bases: TGCGCCAGCAGCCAAAGGGCAGCCAATTCACCCCTCCACTTT.